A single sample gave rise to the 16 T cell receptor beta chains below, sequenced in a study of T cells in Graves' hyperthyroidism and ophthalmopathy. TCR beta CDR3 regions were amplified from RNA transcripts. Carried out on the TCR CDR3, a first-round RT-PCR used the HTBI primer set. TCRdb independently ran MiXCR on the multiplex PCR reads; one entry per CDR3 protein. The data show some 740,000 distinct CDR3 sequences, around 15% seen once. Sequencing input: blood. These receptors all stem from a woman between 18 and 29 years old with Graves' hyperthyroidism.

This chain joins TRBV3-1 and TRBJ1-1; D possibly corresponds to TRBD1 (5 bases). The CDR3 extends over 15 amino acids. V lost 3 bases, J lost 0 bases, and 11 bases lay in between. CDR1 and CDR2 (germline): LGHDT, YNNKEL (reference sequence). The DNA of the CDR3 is TGTGCCAGCAGCCATTACGACAGCATGAACACTGAAGCTTTCTTT. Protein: CASSHYDSMNTEAFF.

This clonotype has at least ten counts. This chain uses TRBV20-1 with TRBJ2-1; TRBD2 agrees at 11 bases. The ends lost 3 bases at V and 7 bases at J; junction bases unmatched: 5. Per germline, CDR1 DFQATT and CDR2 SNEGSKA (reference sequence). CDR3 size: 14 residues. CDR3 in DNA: TGCAGTGCTAGTCCTAGCGGGAGGAAGAATGAGCAGTTCTTC. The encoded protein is CSASPSGRKNEQFF.

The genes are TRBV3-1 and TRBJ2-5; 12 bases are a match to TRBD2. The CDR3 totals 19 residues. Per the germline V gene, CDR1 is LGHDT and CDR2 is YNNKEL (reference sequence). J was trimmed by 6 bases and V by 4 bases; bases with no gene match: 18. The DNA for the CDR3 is TGTGCCAGCAGCCCAAGTAGCCTAGCGGGAGGGCCAAGGAGGAAGACCCAGTACTTC. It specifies CASSPSSLAGGPRRKTQYF.

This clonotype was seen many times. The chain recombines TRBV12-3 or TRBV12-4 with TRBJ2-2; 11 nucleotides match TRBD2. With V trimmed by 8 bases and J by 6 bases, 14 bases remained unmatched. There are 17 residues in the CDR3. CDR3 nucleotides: TGTGCCAGCTTATCGTATTTCGTAGCGGGAGGGTCCGGGGAGCTGTTTTTT. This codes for CASLSYFVAGGSGELFF.

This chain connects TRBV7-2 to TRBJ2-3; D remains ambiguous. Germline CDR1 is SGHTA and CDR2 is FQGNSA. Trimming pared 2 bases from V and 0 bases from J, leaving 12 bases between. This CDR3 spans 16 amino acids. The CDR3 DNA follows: TGTGCCAGCAGCTTAACGTTGACTGCCAGCACAGATACGCAGTATTTT. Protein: CASSLTLTASTDTQYF. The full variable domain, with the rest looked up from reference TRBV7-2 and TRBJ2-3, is GAGVSQSPSNKVTEKGKDVELRCDPISGHTALYWYRQSLGQGLEFLIYFQGNSAPDKSGLPSDRFSAERTGGSVSTLTIQRTQQEDSAVYLCASSLTLTASTDTQYFGPGTRLTVL.

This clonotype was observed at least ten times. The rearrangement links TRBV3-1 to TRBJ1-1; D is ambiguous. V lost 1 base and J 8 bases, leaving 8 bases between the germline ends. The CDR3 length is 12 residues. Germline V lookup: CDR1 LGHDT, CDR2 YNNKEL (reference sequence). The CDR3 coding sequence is TGTGCCAGCAGCCAAGGGAGGTTAGAAGCTTTCTTT. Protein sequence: CASSQGRLEAFF.

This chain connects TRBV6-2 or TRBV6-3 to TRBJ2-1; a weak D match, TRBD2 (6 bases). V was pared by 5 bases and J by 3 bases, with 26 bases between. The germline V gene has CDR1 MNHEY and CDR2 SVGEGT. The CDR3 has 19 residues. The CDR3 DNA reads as TGTGCCAGCAGTCTAATGTTGGTTTTTTTGTCGGGGGTCTACAATGAGCAGTTCTTC. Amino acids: CASSLMLVFLSGVYNEQFF.

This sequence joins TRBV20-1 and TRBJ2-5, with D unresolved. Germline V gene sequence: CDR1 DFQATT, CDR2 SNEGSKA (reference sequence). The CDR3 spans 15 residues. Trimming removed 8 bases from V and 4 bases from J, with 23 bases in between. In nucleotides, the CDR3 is TGCAGTACTACTTCCTCGTCCGGAGTCGGAGAGACCCAGTACTTC. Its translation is CSTTSSSGVGETQYF.

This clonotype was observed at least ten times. This chain's CDR3 is CASSPRIAAYNEQFF. Here the CDR3 DNA reads TGTGCCAGCAGTCCCCGAATAGCGGCCTACAATGAGCAGTTCTTC. The V gene is TRBV12-3 or TRBV12-4, the J gene TRBJ2-1; D perhaps matches TRBD2 (6 bases). V was clipped by 5 bases and J by 2 bases, with 13 bases between them. This CDR3 contains 15 residues.

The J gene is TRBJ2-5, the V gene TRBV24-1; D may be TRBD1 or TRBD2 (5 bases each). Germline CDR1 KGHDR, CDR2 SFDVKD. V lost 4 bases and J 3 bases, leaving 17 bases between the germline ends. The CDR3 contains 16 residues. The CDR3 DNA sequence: TGTGCCACCAGTGACACCGGGGCAGGGTGGGAAGAGACCCAGTACTTC. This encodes CATSDTGAGWEETQYF.

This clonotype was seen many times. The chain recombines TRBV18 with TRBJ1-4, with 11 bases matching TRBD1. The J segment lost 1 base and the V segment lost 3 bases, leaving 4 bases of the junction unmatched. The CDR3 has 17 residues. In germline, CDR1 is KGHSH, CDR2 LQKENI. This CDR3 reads CASSPYGTGGTNEKLFF. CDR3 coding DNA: TGTGCCAGCTCACCGTACGGGACAGGGGGAACTAATGAAAAACTGTTTTTT.

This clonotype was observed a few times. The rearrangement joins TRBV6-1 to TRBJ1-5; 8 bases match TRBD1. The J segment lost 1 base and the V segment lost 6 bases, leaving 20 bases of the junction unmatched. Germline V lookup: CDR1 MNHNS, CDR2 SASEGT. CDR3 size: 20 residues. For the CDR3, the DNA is TGTGCCAGCAGCAAACGATCAGGGGGCGCTTCCAATGCAAGCAATCAGCCCCAGCATTTT. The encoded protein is CASSKRSGGASNASNQPQHF.

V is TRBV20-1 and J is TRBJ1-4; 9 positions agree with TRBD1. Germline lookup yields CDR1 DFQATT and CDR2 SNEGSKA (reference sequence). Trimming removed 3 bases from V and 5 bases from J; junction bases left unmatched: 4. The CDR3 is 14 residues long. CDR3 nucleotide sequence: TGCAGTGCTAGCCCTGGGACAGGGAATGAAAAACTGTTTTTT. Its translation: CSASPGTGNEKLFF.

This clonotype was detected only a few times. CDR3 in DNA: TGCGCCAGCAGCCAAGATCTTCAGGACAGGGGTCGGTCAAACATTCAGTACTTC. Its translation: CASSQDLQDRGRSNIQYF. This rearrangement joins TRBV4-3 to TRBJ2-4, with 9 bases identical to TRBD1. Germline lookup yields CDR1 LGHNA and CDR2 YSLEER. The CDR3 totals 18 residues. V trimming: 0 bases; J trimming: 6 bases; junction bases outside the gene matches: 12.

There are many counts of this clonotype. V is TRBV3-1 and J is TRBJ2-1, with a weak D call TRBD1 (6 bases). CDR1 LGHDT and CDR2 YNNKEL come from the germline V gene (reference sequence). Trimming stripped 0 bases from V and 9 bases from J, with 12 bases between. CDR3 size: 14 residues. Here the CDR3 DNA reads TGTGCCAGCAGCCAAGACGGCCTAGGGGGTGAGCAGTTCTTC. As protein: CASSQDGLGGEQFF.

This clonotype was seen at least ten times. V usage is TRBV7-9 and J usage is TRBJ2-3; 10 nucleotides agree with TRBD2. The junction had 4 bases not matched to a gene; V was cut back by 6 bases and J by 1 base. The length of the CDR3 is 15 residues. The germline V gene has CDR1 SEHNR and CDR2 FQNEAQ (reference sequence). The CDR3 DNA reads TGTGCCAGCAGTCCCGGGACTAGCGGCACAGATACGCAGTATTTT. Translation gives CASSPGTSGTDTQYF.